A selection of T cell receptor beta chains follows, all from one sample in a study of early T cells in non-severe SARS-CoV-2 infection. TCRdb itself ran the 5' RACE reads through MiXCR, one entry per CDR3 protein. The table lists fewer than 25,000 distinct CDR3 sequences, around 3.5% of them singletons, with 4.5% to 6% in the top ten. Sequencing was carried out using whole blood. The receptor source for this set is an adult who was a healthcare worker with PCR-confirmed SARS-CoV-2 infection or an uninfected control (not recorded which). CDR3s include the opening cysteine and the closing phenylalanine or tryptophan. The order of the fields is J gene, D gene, V gene, clone size, CDR3 DNA, CDR3 protein. The D gene is left open where the match is weak. Clone size is not always given. Where it is, it says once, few, many or a class for expanded clones.

>TRBJ1-4|TRBD1|TRBV7-9|medium-sized
TGTGCCAGCAGATGGGACAGGGGCGGCGAAAAACTGTTTTTT
CASRWDRGGEKLFF
>TRBJ1-1|.|TRBV6-6|.
TGTGCCAGCAGTTACTCTGACAGTGAAGCTTTCTTT
CASSYSDSEAFF
>TRBJ2-7|.|TRBV20-1|many
TGCAGTGCTAGAGATCGTTACGGGGAAGAGCAGTACTTC
CSARDRYGEEQYF
>TRBJ2-3|.|TRBV20-1|many
TGCAGTGCTCAAGTGCGGGGGCGCGGGACAGATACGCAGTATTTT
CSAQVRGRGTDTQYF
>TRBJ2-3|TRBD1|TRBV7-9|many
TGTGCCAGCAGCTCGAAGACAGGGGCAGGCGCAGATACGCAGTATTTT
CASSSKTGAGADTQYF
>TRBJ1-1|.|TRBV10-3|many
TGTGCCATCAGGATAAAAGGGGACACTGAAGCTTTCTTT
CAIRIKGDTEAFF
>TRBJ2-3|.|TRBV21-1|many
TGTGCCAGCAGCAAAAAGTCAGACGGGAGGGACACAGATACGCAGTATTTT
CASSKKSDGRDTDTQYF
>TRBJ2-3|TRBD2|TRBV6-2/TRBV6-3|many
TGTGCCAGCAGTCGCCCAGGGACTAGCGGGAGAGGCACAGATACGCAGTATTTT
CASSRPGTSGRGTDTQYF
>TRBJ2-5|.|TRBV27|many
TGTGCCAGCAGTTTATCGGCGGATGTAGTGACCCAGTACTTC
CASSLSADVVTQYF
>TRBJ2-7|.|TRBV20-1|many
TGCAGTGCTATAGCACAGGGTAACGAGCAGTACTTC
CSAIAQGNEQYF
>TRBJ1-5|TRBD1|TRBV7-9|many
TGTGCCAGCAGCTTAGAGGGGACAGGGGATCAGCCCCAGCATTTT
CASSLEGTGDQPQHF
>TRBJ1-2|TRBD1|TRBV12-3/TRBV12-4|many
TGTGCCAGCAGTTCCCCCGCCGGGACAGGGGGGGGAATTGGCTACACCTTC
CASSSPAGTGGGIGYTF
>TRBJ2-7|.|TRBV27|medium-sized
TGTGCCAGCAGTTTACGTGAGGGCCCCTACGAGCAGTACTTC
CASSLREGPYEQYF
>TRBJ2-5|.|TRBV12-5|many
TGTGCTAGTGGTGATGCTTCGCGTCAGACCCAGTACTTC
CASGDASRQTQYF
>TRBJ1-6|TRBD1|TRBV25-1|many
TGTGCCAGCAGTGTTGGGACAGGGAGGACTTCACCCCTCCACTTT
CASSVGTGRTSPLHF
>TRBJ2-7|.|TRBV25-1|few
TGTGCCAGCAGTGAATTGTGGAGCTACGAGCAGTACTTC
CASSELWSYEQYF
>TRBJ2-2|TRBD2|TRBV4-1|many
TGCGCCAGCAGCCAAGATCGGGGGACGGGAGGCACCGGGGAGCTGTTTTTT
CASSQDRGTGGTGELFF
>TRBJ2-7|.|TRBV27|many
TGTGCCAGCAGTCCCGGGACTCTATACGAGCAGTACTTC
CASSPGTLYEQYF
>TRBJ1-5|TRBD1|TRBV12-3/TRBV12-4|many
TGTGCCAGCAGTCGCACACAGGGGAAGAGGGGCAATCAGCCCCAGCATTTT
CASSRTQGKRGNQPQHF
>TRBJ2-3|TRBD2|TRBV6-5|few
TGTGCCAGCAGTTACGTAGCGGGGGGGTTCTTAGATACGCAGTATTTT
CASSYVAGGFLDTQYF
>TRBJ2-5|.|TRBV7-8|many
TGTGCCAGCAGCTTCGCGGGAATTGAGACCCAGTACTTC
CASSFAGIETQYF
>TRBJ2-6|.|TRBV7-8|many
TGTGCCAGCAGCTTAGGGACACTACTCTCTGGGGCCAACGTCCTGACTTTC
CASSLGTLLSGANVLTF
>TRBJ1-1|TRBD1|TRBV7-6|many
TGTGCCAGCAGCTTCCGGACAGGGCCGAACACTGAAGCTTTCTTT
CASSFRTGPNTEAFF
>TRBJ2-5|.|TRBV7-9|many
TGTGCCAGCTCATTAGGGGGGGTCCCGTGGCAAGAGACCCAGTACTTC
CASSLGGVPWQETQYF
>TRBJ1-6|TRBD1|TRBV6-6|medium-sized
TGTGCCAGCACTCCGGGACAGGGGGCAAGTAATTCACCCCTCCACTTT
CASTPGQGASNSPLHF
>TRBJ1-1|.|TRBV6-5|many
TGTGCCAGCAGTTACCTACAGGACTTACCTGAAGCTTTCTTT
CASSYLQDLPEAFF
>TRBJ2-3|.|TRBV20-1|many
TGCAGTGCTAGAGGGGATACGCAGTATTTT
CSARGDTQYF
>TRBJ2-4|.|TRBV4-2|medium-sized
TGTGCCAGCAGCCAAGGACTAGCCAAAAACATTCAGTACTTC
CASSQGLAKNIQYF
>TRBJ1-3|.|TRBV7-9|many
TGTGCCAGCAGCCTGGGAGATCTCTCTGGAAACACCATATATTTT
CASSLGDLSGNTIYF
>TRBJ2-2|.|TRBV7-2|many
TGTGCCAGCAACCTCAGGACCGGGGAGCTGTTTTTT
CASNLRTGELFF
>TRBJ1-1|.|TRBV7-9|.
TGTGCCAGCAGCTCCAAAACGGCGGGGTACACTGAAGCTTTCTTT
CASSSKTAGYTEAFF
>TRBJ2-3|TRBD2|TRBV4-3|many
TGCGCCAGCAGCCAAGATCACTTAGCGGGAGGTGTCCCAGATACGCAGTATTTT
CASSQDHLAGGVPDTQYF
>TRBJ1-1|.|TRBV30|many
TGTGCCTTACAGGGTAGCTTTCTGAACACTGAAGCTTTCTTT
CALQGSFLNTEAFF
>TRBJ1-1|.|TRBV27|medium-sized
TGTGCCAGCAGTTTACTGGCCCAGAACACTGAAGCTTTCTTT
CASSLLAQNTEAFF
>TRBJ1-2|.|TRBV20-1|many
TGCAGTGCTAGAATAACAGGGAAGGAGTATGGCTACACCTTC
CSARITGKEYGYTF
>TRBJ2-1|.|TRBV20-1|many
TGCAGTGCCCAACAAGTGACCGGCTACAATGAGCAGTTCTTC
CSAQQVTGYNEQFF
>TRBJ1-6|TRBD1|TRBV5-1|many
TGCGCCAGCAGCCATGGACAGGGGGGTTCACCCCTCCACTTT
CASSHGQGGSPLHF
>TRBJ2-3|.|TRBV28|many
TGTGCCAGCAGTTTAAGTACGATCGGGGTTGGCACAGATACGCAGTATTTT
CASSLSTIGVGTDTQYF
>TRBJ2-1|.|TRBV20-1|many
TGCAGTGCTGGAGACGCCAGGTTCAATGAGCAGTTCTTC
CSAGDARFNEQFF
>TRBJ2-1|.|TRBV7-9|many
TGTGCCAGCAGCACGTCTTGGGAGCAGTTCTTC
CASSTSWEQFF
>TRBJ2-3|.|TRBV11-2|few
TGTGCCAGCAGACGTCCGGGACTTCTAACAGATACGCAGTATTTT
CASRRPGLLTDTQYF
>TRBJ2-1|.|TRBV11-2|many
TGTGCCAGCAGCTTACTAGCTAGCAGGGGTGAGCAGTTCTTC
CASSLLASRGEQFF
>TRBJ2-1|.|TRBV7-6|.
TGTGCCAGCAGCTTAGGAGGGAGTACTGAGCAGTTCTTC
CASSLGGSTEQFF
>TRBJ2-5|.|TRBV5-6|.
TGTGCCAGCAGCGCGGACGGCCAACAAGAGACCCAGTACTTC
CASSADGQQETQYF
>TRBJ2-1|.|TRBV5-1|.
TGCGCCAGCAGCGCCGTGGGCCCCGGAGGGACTGCGAACTACGATGAGCAGTTCTTC
CASSAVGPGGTANYDEQFF
>TRBJ2-6|.|TRBV14|many
TGTGCCAGCAGCCAAGCTGGGGCCAACGTCCTGACTTTC
CASSQAGANVLTF
>TRBJ1-2|.|TRBV5-1|many
TGCGCCAGCAGCTTGGCCGGTGGCTACACCTTC
CASSLAGGYTF
>TRBJ2-7|TRBD2|TRBV13|many
TGTGCCAGCAGCCCAGGGACTAGCTACGAGCAGTACTTC
CASSPGTSYEQYF